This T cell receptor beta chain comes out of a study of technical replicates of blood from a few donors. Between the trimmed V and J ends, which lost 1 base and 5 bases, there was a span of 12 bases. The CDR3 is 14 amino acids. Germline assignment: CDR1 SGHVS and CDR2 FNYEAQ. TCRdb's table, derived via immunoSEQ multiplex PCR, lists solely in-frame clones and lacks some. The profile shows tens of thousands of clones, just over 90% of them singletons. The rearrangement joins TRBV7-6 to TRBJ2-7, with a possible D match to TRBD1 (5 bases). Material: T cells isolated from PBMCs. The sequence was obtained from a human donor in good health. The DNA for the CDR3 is TGTGCCAGCAGCTTAGGGGGCAGGAATAACGAGCAGTACTTC. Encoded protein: CASSLGGRNNEQYF.